The rows below give T cell receptor beta chains drawn from one sample of a study of blood T cell repertoires in COVID-19. Method: immunoSEQ multiplex PCR; TCRdb's copy keeps in-frame clones and lacks some. Counted here are fewer than 350,000 clones, more than 75% occurring once; the ten biggest clones make up approximately 2.4%. The sequenced sample was PBMCs or T cells enriched from blood (not recorded which). Receptors originate from a woman aged 40 to 50 with acute COVID-19. Both conserved end residues are trimmed from each CDR3. Fields, in order: CDR3 protein, V gene, J gene, D gene. The D gene is left open where the match is weak.

CDR3 protein: ASSTQGVVAGELF
V gene: TRBV19
J gene: TRBJ2-2
D gene: TRBD1

CDR3 protein: ASSRLRYEAF
V gene: TRBV5-6
J gene: TRBJ1-1
D gene: -

CDR3 protein: ASSVGPAGLAKNIQY
V gene: TRBV9
J gene: TRBJ2-4
D gene: TRBD2

CDR3 protein: ASSIVGHYGYT
V gene: TRBV19
J gene: TRBJ1-2
D gene: -

CDR3 protein: ASSEQGALAF
V gene: TRBV7-2
J gene: TRBJ1-1
D gene: TRBD1

CDR3 protein: ASSPGTGGRYEQY
V gene: TRBV6-2/TRBV6-3
J gene: TRBJ2-7
D gene: TRBD1

CDR3 protein: ASNSHLSGNTIY
V gene: TRBV5-5
J gene: TRBJ1-3
D gene: -

CDR3 protein: ASSLAFSEQF
V gene: TRBV7-2
J gene: TRBJ2-1
D gene: -

CDR3 protein: ASSLADTSGPQETQY
V gene: TRBV5-4
J gene: TRBJ2-5
D gene: TRBD2

CDR3 protein: ASRETGGDTEAF
V gene: TRBV5-6
J gene: TRBJ1-1
D gene: TRBD1

CDR3 protein: ALDPRGDSSYEQY
V gene: TRBV30
J gene: TRBJ2-7
D gene: -